The 25 T cell receptor beta chains below come from one sample, sequenced in a study of T cell changes during pregnancy in multiple sclerosis. Assay: immunoSEQ multiplex PCR; the TCRdb copy retains only in-frame clones and omits some. This sample yields fewer than 90,000 clones, of which approximately 94% are seen a single time; 0.65% to 0.95% belongs to the top ten. Specimen: peripheral blood, collected in the third trimester of pregnancy. Source of these receptors: a female donor with multiple sclerosis, enrolled in a pregnancy study.

V usage is TRBV7-8 and J usage is TRBJ2-5; 7 bases agree with TRBD1. The CDR3 is 14 residues long. Trimming took 5 bases from V and 5 from J; bases not matched to a gene: 8. Per germline, CDR1 SGHVS and CDR2 FQNEAQ. The CDR3 loop is CASSPQTGWETQYF. CDR3 bases: TGTGCCAGCAGCCCTCAGACAGGGTGGGAGACCCAGTACTTC.

The rearrangement uses TRBV28 and TRBJ1-2, with a weak D call TRBD1 (5 bases). There are 16 residues in the CDR3. The germline V gene encodes CDR1 MDHEN and CDR2 SYDVKM. The V gene lost 6 bases and the J gene lost 5 bases, with 22 bases spanning the gap. CDR3 protein: CASSPGGRVSLYGYTF. As DNA, the CDR3 is TGTGCCAGCAGCCCCGGGGGGAGGGTTTCCCTTTATGGCTACACCTTC.

The chain has TRBV7-3 and TRBJ2-1; possibly TRBD1 for D (7 bases). Germline loops: CDR1 SGHTA, CDR2 FQGTGA. CDR3 length equals 14 residues. The V end lost 5 bases, the J end lost 8 bases, and 16 bases lay between the germline ends. This chain's CDR3 is CASSAPGGGDEQFF. In DNA form, the CDR3 reads TGTGCCAGCAGCGCACCAGGGGGAGGTGATGAGCAGTTCTTC. Complete variable domain (other parts from reference TRBV7-3 and TRBJ2-1): GAGVSQTPSNKVTEKGKYVELRCDPISGHTALYWYRQSLGQGPEFLIYFQGTGAADDSGLPNDRFFAVRPEGSVSTLKIQRTERGDSAVYLCASSAPGGGDEQFFGPGTRLTVL.

As DNA, the CDR3 is TGCGCCAGCAGCGGGGGGGGACTGCCCGCTTTCTTT. This gives the protein CASSGGGLPAFF. The chain employs TRBV5-1 and TRBJ1-1; D is perhaps TRBD1 (5 bases). This CDR3 is 12 amino acids long. The V end lost 4 bases, the J end lost 11 bases, and 15 bases lay between the germline ends. Germline CDR1 is SGHRS and CDR2 is YFSETQ.

The chain has TRBV27 and TRBJ1-1; 7 bases fit TRBD1. The CDR3 is 17 amino acids. The J segment lost 6 bases and the V segment lost 3 bases, leaving 16 bases of the junction unmatched. The germline CDR1 and CDR2 sequences are MNHEY and SMNVEV (reference sequence). The chain's CDR3 is CASSFTGAQGLLSEAFF. CDR3 in DNA: TGTGCCAGCAGTTTTACAGGGGCTCAAGGTCTTTTATCTGAAGCTTTCTTT.

J is TRBJ1-3 and V is TRBV5-4; weak D call: TRBD1 (6 bases). In germline, CDR1 is SGHNT, CDR2 YYREEE (reference sequence). The CDR3 totals 16 residues. The V end was cut by 0 bases, the J end by 4 bases, with 14 bases between. In DNA form, the CDR3 reads TGTGCCAGCAGCTTGGGGTTGTACAGGGACGGAAACACCATATATTTT. Translating it yields CASSLGLYRDGNTIYF.

This chain uses TRBV19 with TRBJ2-3; 13 nucleotides align to TRBD2. The CDR3 has 14 residues. Germline V gene data show CDR1 as LNHDA and CDR2 as SQIVND (reference sequence). V lost 5 bases, J lost 4 bases, and 0 bases stayed unmatched. This chain's CDR3 is CASSGLAGADTQYF. In DNA, the CDR3 is TGTGCCAGTAGTGGACTAGCGGGAGCAGATACGCAGTATTTT.

In this sample, this clone turned up once. This chain uses TRBV7-7 with TRBJ2-3; D remains unclear. This CDR3 comprises 14 residues. V lost 5 bases, J lost 6 bases, and 15 bases lay in between. CDR1 is SSHAT, CDR2 FNYEAQ, per germline (reference sequence). In nucleotides, the CDR3 is TGTGCCAGCAGCCCCCGGGTCCTTGCCGATACGCAGTATTTT. It yields the protein CASSPRVLADTQYF.

The chain recombines TRBV6-1 with TRBJ2-1; a possible D gene is TRBD1 (5 bases). This CDR3 has 14 amino acids. Trimming took 8 bases from V and 0 from J, leaving 11 bases between them. From germline, CDR1 is MNHNS and CDR2 SASEGT. CDR3 in DNA: TGTGCCAGCCTCCACAGGAGCTCCTACAATGAGCAGTTCTTC. Amino acids: CASLHRSSYNEQFF.

V is TRBV6-6 and J is TRBJ2-6; D might be TRBD1 (6 bases). Trimming stripped 0 bases from V and 3 bases from J, with 9 bases between. The V gene's germline CDR1 is MNHNY and CDR2 SVGAGI (reference sequence). The CDR3 runs to 16 residues. In DNA, the CDR3 is TGTGCCAGCAGTTACTCGTCAGGGGTTGGGGCCAACGTCCTGACTTTC. The encoded protein is CASSYSSGVGANVLTF.

The V gene is TRBV28, the J gene TRBJ2-1, with 12 bases matching TRBD2. CDR1 is MDHEN, CDR2 SYDVKM, per germline. The CDR3 is 15 residues long. The junction had 7 bases not matched to a gene; V was cut back by 5 bases and J by 8 bases. The CDR3 DNA sequence: TGTGCCAGCAGTACTCAACTAGCGGGAGGCGATGAGCAGTTCTTC. The encoded protein is CASSTQLAGGDEQFF.

The chain is built from TRBV27 and TRBJ2-7; 10 bases line up with TRBD1. Unmatched junction bases numbered 2, after V lost 4 bases and J lost 5 bases. CDR3 length: 13 amino acids. Per the germline V gene, CDR1 is MNHEY and CDR2 is SMNVEV (reference sequence). CDR3 residues: CASSWDRGNEQYF. The CDR3 nucleotides read TGTGCCAGCAGTTGGGACAGGGGAAACGAGCAGTACTTC.

The gene calls are TRBV6-5 and TRBJ1-2; D call uncertain. Trimming shortened V by 5 bases and J by 3 bases, and 16 bases separated the two germline ends. Germline V CDR1 and CDR2: MNHEY, SVGAGI. The CDR3 has 15 amino acids. CDR3 loop: CASSTRSTADYGYTF. CDR3 coding DNA: TGTGCCAGCAGTACCCGAAGCACAGCTGACTATGGCTACACCTTC.

V and J are TRBV27 and TRBJ1-1; tentatively, D is TRBD1 (5 bases). Trimming removed 4 bases from V and 4 bases from J, with 13 bases in between. Germline-derived CDR1 and CDR2 are MNHEY and SMNVEV (reference sequence). The CDR3 totals 14 residues. CDR3 in DNA: TGTGCCAGCAGTTCGCAGGGTCGGTTCACTGAAGCTTTCTTT. Its protein product is CASSSQGRFTEAFF.

The gene calls are TRBV7-3 and TRBJ2-1, with TRBD1 as a possible D gene (7 bases). V lost 5 bases, J lost 10 bases, and 12 bases lay in between. This CDR3 comprises 12 residues. Germline-derived CDR1 and CDR2 are SGHTA and FQGTGA. The CDR3 is CASSAAGGEQFF. In DNA form, the CDR3 reads TGTGCCAGCAGCGCAGCAGGGGGGGAGCAGTTCTTC.

V usage is TRBV11-2 and J usage is TRBJ2-3; 8 positions agree with TRBD2. Trimming took 2 bases from V and 2 from J; bases not matched to a gene: 15. Germline CDR1 SGHAT, CDR2 FQNNGV. CDR3 length: 19 residues. The CDR3 here is CASSLSGPTSGGFTDTQYF. The CDR3 DNA follows: TGTGCCAGCAGCTTATCGGGGCCAACTAGCGGAGGGTTCACAGATACGCAGTATTTT.

This chain links TRBV18 with TRBJ2-7; the D gene is possibly TRBD1 (6 bases). The CDR3 has 12 amino acids. Germline values: CDR1 KGHSH, CDR2 LQKENI. V was cut by 6 bases and J by 6 bases, with 12 bases left in between. CDR3 loop: CASSQAGAEQYF. The CDR3 coding sequence is TGTGCCAGCTCCCAAGCAGGGGCCGAGCAGTACTTC.

The J gene is TRBJ2-1, the V gene TRBV5-5; D is perhaps TRBD1 (6 bases). V lost 2 bases and J 10 bases, leaving 10 bases between the germline ends. The V gene's germline CDR1 is SGHKS and CDR2 YYEKEE (reference sequence). The CDR3 is 12 residues long. The CDR3, as DNA: TGTGCCAGCAGCTTACAGGGTGGGGAGCAGTTCTTC. Encoded protein: CASSLQGGEQFF.

The V call is TRBV10-3, the J call TRBJ1-1; D may be TRBD1 (5 bases). Trimming left V 7 bases short and J 1 base short, with 13 bases between. Germline V gives CDR1 ENHRY, CDR2 SYGVKD. The CDR3 consists of 14 residues. The CDR3, as DNA: TGTGCCATCACCGCGCAGACAGAGAACACTGAAGCTTTCTTT. This encodes CAITAQTENTEAFF.

This clone was observed a handful of times. Other DNA sequences in this sample translate to the same CDR3. The chain employs TRBV18 and TRBJ1-1, with TRBD1 as a possible D gene (5 bases). The CDR3 extends over 13 amino acids. Germline CDR1 reads KGHSH; CDR2 reads LQKENI. Trimming shortened V by 2 bases and J by 1 base, and 5 bases separated the two germline ends. The CDR3 coding sequence is TGTGCCAGCTCACCAGGACAGAACACTGAAGCTTTCTTT. It translates to CASSPGQNTEAFF.

This chain links TRBV7-8 with TRBJ2-7; 8 bases are shared with TRBD1. V gave up 3 bases and J gave up 2 bases; unmatched junction bases: 6. Germline V CDR1 and CDR2: SGHVS, FQNEAQ. This CDR3 comprises 15 residues. Here the CDR3 DNA reads TGTGCCAGCAGCTTCCGACAGGGGCGTACCTACGAGCAGTACTTC. It translates to CASSFRQGRTYEQYF. The full variable domain, in which reference TRBV7-8 and TRBJ2-7 provide the parts outside the CDR3, is GAGVSQSPRYKVAKRGQDVALRCDPISGHVSLFWYQQALGQGPEFLTYFQNEAQLDKSGLPSDRFFAERPEGSVSTLKIQRTQQEDSAVYLCASSFRQGRTYEQYFGPGTRLTVT.

J is TRBJ2-1 and V is TRBV5-1, with 8 bases that match TRBD2. Looked up from germline, CDR1 is SGHRS and CDR2 is YFSETQ. This CDR3 spans 15 amino acids. Trimming took 2 bases from V and 2 from J; bases not matched to a gene: 3. CDR3 nucleotides: TGCGCCAGCAGCTTAGCGGGACTAGCCTACAATGAGCAGTTCTTC. It specifies CASSLAGLAYNEQFF.

The chain links TRBV28 to TRBJ1-1; no clear D gene. Germline CDR1 and CDR2: MDHEN and SYDVKM. Trimming cost V 6 bases and J 1 base, with 9 bases left between them. The CDR3 is 13 amino acids. CDR3 in amino acids: CASRPRGNTEAFF. CDR3 DNA: TGTGCCAGCAGGCCCCGGGGGAACACTGAAGCTTTCTTT. The full variable domain, completed using reference TRBV28 and TRBJ1-1, is DVKVTQSSRYLVKRTGEKVFLECVQDMDHENMFWYRQDPGLGLRLIYFSYDVKMKEKGDIPEGYSVSREKKERFSLILESASTNQTSMYLCASRPRGNTEAFFGQGTRLTVV.

The V call is TRBV28, the J call TRBJ1-1; a weak D match, TRBD1 (6 bases). Germline assignment: CDR1 MDHEN and CDR2 SYDVKM. The CDR3 is made up of 14 amino acids. V lost 8 bases and J lost 10, with 23 bases in between. Here the CDR3 DNA reads TGTGCCAGCCACAGGGTGTCACTCGGGGCTGGAGCTTTCTTT. Its translation is CASHRVSLGAGAFF.

This clone was seen just once. The chain joins TRBV6-5 to TRBJ1-2, with 8 bases matching TRBD1. This CDR3 is 15 amino acids long. The junction had 10 bases not matched to a gene; V was cut back by 6 bases and J by 4 bases. CDR1 is MNHEY, CDR2 SVGAGI, per germline. The CDR3 here is CASRRPGQEAYGYTF. The CDR3 DNA is TGTGCCAGCAGGAGGCCGGGACAGGAGGCCTATGGCTACACCTTC.